The clone carrying this T cell receptor (beta chain) is a singleton in its sample. These data belong to a study of blood T cell repertoires in COVID-19. Across the whole study: Acute and convalescent COVID-19 samples came from the United States, Italy and Spain. The analysed material was cDNA or gDNA that came from T cells, B-cell-depleted T cells, or PBMCs.

In the study's own analysis: Amplifying reference gene primers gave estimates of nucleated cell counts. The table came from immunoSEQ multiplex PCR; TCRdb's copy has only in-frame clones and leaves some out. That table supplies the V and J calls and clone size; D and trimming were determined from the DNA. Among about 140,000 clones listed, around nine tenths were seen once. The CDR3 contains 14 residues. V lost 7 bases, J lost 6 bases, and 5 bases stayed unmatched. Germline CDR1 reads LNHDA; CDR2 reads SQIVND (reference sequence). The clonotype comes from a human donor in a cohort sampled during active COVID-19. The sample comprised peripheral blood. The chain combines TRBV19 with TRBJ2-1, with 11 bases that match TRBD2. The CDR3 DNA reads TGTGCCAGTAAAACTAGCGGGAGTACCAATGAGCAGTTCTTC. Residues: CASKTSGSTNEQFF.